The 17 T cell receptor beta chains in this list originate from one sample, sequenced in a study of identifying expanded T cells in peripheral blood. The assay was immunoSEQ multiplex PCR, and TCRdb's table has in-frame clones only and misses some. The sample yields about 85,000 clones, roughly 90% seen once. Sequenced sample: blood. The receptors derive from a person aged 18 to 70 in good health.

The CDR3 DNA is TGCGCCAGTTCGGGGCTAGAAGGCTCCTACGAGCAGTACTTC. Its translation: CASSGLEGSYEQYF. The V and J genes are TRBV4-1 and TRBJ2-7; possibly TRBD1 or TRBD2 for D (5 bases each). This CDR3 contains 14 residues. V shed 9 bases and J shed 0 bases, with 15 bases lying between them. The germline CDR1 and CDR2 sequences are MGHRA and YSYEKL.

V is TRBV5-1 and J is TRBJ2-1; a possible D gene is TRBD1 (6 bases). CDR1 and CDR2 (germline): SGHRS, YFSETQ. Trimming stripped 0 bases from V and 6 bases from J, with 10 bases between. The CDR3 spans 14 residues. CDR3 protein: CASSLGQVRNEQFF. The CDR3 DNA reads TGCGCCAGCAGCTTGGGACAGGTACGCAATGAGCAGTTCTTC.

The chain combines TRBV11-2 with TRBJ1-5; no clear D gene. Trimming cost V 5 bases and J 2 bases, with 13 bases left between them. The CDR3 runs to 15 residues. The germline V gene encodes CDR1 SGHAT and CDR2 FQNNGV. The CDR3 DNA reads TGTGCCAGCAGCCCGAACCCTGGGGGCAATCAGCCCCAGCATTTT. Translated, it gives CASSPNPGGNQPQHF. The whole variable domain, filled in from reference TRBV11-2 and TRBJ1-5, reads EAGVAQSPRYKIIEKRQSVAFWCNPISGHATLYWYQQILGQGPKLLIQFQNNGVVDDSQLPKDRFSAERLKGVDSTLKIQPAKLEDSAVYLCASSPNPGGNQPQHFGDGTRLSIL.

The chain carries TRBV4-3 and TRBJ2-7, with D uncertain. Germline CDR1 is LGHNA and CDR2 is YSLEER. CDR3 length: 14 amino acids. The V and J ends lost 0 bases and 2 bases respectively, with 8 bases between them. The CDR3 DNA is TGCGCCAGCAGCCAAGAGGCCGGACCCTACGAGCAGTACTTC. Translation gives CASSQEAGPYEQYF.

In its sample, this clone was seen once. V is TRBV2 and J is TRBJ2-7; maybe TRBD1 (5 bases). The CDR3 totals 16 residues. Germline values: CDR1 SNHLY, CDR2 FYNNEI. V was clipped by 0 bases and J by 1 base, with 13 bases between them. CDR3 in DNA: TGTGCCAGCAGTGAAGCGCGCGGTTACAGGTCCTACGAGCAGTACTTC. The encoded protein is CASSEARGYRSYEQYF.

DNA for the CDR3: TGTGCCAGCAGCCTTTGGGACAGGGAAAACACCATATATTTT. This translates into CASSLWDRENTIYF. The rearrangement uses TRBV28 and TRBJ1-3; 9 bases align to TRBD1. The germline gives CDR1 MDHEN, CDR2 SYDVKM. The length of the CDR3 is 14 residues. Germline trimming cut 6 bases from V and 6 bases from J; bases unmatched to any gene: 6.

CDR3 in amino acids: CASSSDSVSYNSPLHF. Here the CDR3 DNA reads TGTGCCAGCAGTTCGGACAGTGTATCCTATAATTCACCCCTCCACTTT. This chain links TRBV28 with TRBJ1-6; D perhaps matches TRBD1 (6 bases). V was trimmed by 4 bases and J by 1 base, leaving 11 bases between them. Germline V gene data show CDR1 as MDHEN and CDR2 as SYDVKM. The CDR3 extends over 16 amino acids.

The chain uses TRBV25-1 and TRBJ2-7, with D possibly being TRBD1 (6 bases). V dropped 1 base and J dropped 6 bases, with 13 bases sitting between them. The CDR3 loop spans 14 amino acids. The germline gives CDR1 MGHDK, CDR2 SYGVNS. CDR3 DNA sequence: TGTGCCAGCAGTGAATTTGGGGGCAGGAGCGAGCAGTACTTC. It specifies CASSEFGGRSEQYF.

The CDR3 reads CSVLHRDRDSANTGELFF. The CDR3 DNA sequence: TGCAGCGTCCTACACCGGGACAGGGATTCGGCGAACACCGGGGAGCTGTTTTTT. V gene TRBV29-1 combines with J gene TRBJ2-2; 9 bases match TRBD1. This CDR3 has 18 residues. The trim removed 6 bases at V and 0 bases at J, leaving 14 bases unmatched. Looked up from germline, CDR1 is SQVTM and CDR2 is ANQGSEA.

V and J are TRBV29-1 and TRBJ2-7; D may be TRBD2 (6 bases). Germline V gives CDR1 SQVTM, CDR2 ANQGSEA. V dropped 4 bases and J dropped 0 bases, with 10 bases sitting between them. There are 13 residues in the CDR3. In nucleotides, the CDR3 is TGCAGCGTTGGGGGGGTTGGCTCCTACGAGCAGTACTTC. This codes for CSVGGVGSYEQYF.

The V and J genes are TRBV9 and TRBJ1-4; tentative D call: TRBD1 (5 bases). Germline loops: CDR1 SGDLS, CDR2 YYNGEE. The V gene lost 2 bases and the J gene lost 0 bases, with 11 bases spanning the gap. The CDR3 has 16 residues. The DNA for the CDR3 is TGTGCCAGCAGCGTGGGTCAGGGCGCAACTAATGAAAAACTGTTTTTT. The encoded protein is CASSVGQGATNEKLFF.

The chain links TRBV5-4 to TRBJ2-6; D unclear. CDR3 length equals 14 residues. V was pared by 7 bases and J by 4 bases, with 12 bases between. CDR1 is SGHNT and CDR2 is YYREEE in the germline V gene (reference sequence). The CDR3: CASHSTRGANVLTF. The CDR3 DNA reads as TGTGCCAGCCACTCGACCCGGGGGGCCAACGTCCTGACTTTC.

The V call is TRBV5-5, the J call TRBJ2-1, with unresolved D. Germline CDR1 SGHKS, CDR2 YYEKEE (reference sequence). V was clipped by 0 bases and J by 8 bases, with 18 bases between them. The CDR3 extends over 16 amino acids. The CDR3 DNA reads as TGTGCCAGCAGCTTGGAGGCTAATCCCATCATCGATGAGCAGTTCTTC. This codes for CASSLEANPIIDEQFF. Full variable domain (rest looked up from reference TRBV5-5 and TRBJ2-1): DAGVTQSPTHLIKTRGQQVTLRCSPISGHKSVSWYQQVLGQGPQFIFQYYEKEERGRGNFPDRFSARQFPNYSSELNVNALLLGDSALYLCASSLEANPIIDEQFFGPGTRLTVL.

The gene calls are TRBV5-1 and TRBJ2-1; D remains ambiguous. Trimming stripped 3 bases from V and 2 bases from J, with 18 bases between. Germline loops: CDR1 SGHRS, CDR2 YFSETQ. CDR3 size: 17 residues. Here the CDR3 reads CASSSLGPSLTYNEQFF. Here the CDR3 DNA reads TGCGCCAGCAGCTCGCTTGGCCCATCCCTAACCTACAATGAGCAGTTCTTC. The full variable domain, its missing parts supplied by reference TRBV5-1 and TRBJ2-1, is KAGVTQTPRYLIKTRGQQVTLSCSPISGHRSVSWYQQTPGQGLQFLFEYFSETQRNKGNFPGRFSGRQFSNSRSEMNVSTLELGDSALYLCASSSLGPSLTYNEQFFGPGTRLTVL.

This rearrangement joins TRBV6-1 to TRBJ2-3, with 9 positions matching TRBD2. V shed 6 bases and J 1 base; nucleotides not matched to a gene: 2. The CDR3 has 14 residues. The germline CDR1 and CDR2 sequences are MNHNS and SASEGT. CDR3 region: CASRERGGTDTQYF. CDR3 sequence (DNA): TGTGCCAGCAGGGAGCGGGGGGGCACAGATACGCAGTATTTT.

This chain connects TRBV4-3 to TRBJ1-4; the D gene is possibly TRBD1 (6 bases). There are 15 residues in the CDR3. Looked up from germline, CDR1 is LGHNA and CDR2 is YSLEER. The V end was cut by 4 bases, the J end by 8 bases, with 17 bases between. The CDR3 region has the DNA TGCGCCAGCAGCCGAGCTACAGGGTTTGGAGAAAAACTGTTTTTT. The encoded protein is CASSRATGFGEKLFF.

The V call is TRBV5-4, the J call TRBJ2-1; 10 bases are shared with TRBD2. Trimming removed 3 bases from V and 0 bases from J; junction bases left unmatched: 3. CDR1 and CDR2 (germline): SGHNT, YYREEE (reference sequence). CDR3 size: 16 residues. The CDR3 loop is CASSSAGGGSYNEQFF. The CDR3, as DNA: TGTGCCAGCAGCTCAGCGGGGGGGGGCTCCTACAATGAGCAGTTCTTC.